These 14 T cell receptor beta chains were sequenced from one sample in a study of OX40 agonist ivuxolimab in advanced cancers. The table came from immunoSEQ multiplex PCR; TCRdb's copy has only in-frame clones and leaves some out. The table has around 70,000 clones, around nine tenths seen once. The input for sequencing was CD4+ or CD8+ T cells sorted from blood, taken in a trial of the OX40 agonist ivuxolimab. The receptors here all came from an adult with an advanced solid tumor such as melanoma, head and neck, liver or kidney cancer.

The CDR3 DNA reads as TGTGCCAGCAGCTTGGAAAGGCGTGGAAACACCATATATTTT. This sequence encodes CASSLERRGNTIYF. The V and J genes are TRBV5-5 and TRBJ1-3; D is unresolved. The CDR3 consists of 14 residues. Deletions cut 0 bases from V and 3 bases from J, with 7 bases between. Germline CDR1 reads SGHKS; CDR2 reads YYEKEE (reference sequence).

The V and J genes are TRBV5-1 and TRBJ2-2; D is uncertain. Deletions cut 0 bases from V and 4 bases from J, with 10 bases between. The CDR3 covers 15 residues. Germline lookup yields CDR1 SGHRS and CDR2 YFSETQ. The CDR3 nucleotides read TGCGCCAGCAGCTTGGGCGTAGTCGGCACCGGGGAGCTGTTTTTT. This codes for CASSLGVVGTGELFF.

This rearrangement joins TRBV5-6 to TRBJ2-2; tentatively, D is TRBD2 (6 bases). The CDR3 runs 14 residues. CDR1 is SGHDT and CDR2 is YYEEEE in the germline V gene. Trimming cost V 3 bases and J 5 bases, with 11 bases left between them. CDR3 region: CASSSGLKTGELFF. CDR3 DNA sequence: TGTGCCAGCAGCTCTGGACTAAAGACCGGGGAGCTGTTTTTT.

The CDR3 nucleotides read TGTGCCAGCAGGAATCGCTACGAGCAGTACTTC. Its translation: CASRNRYEQYF. The chain is built from TRBV27 and TRBJ2-7; no reliable D call. Trimming removed 6 bases from V and 3 bases from J, with 6 bases in between. This CDR3 is built from 11 residues. Germline CDR1 MNHEY, CDR2 SMNVEV (reference sequence).

This chain connects TRBV30 to TRBJ1-4, with D unclear. Germline V gives CDR1 GTSNPN, CDR2 SVGIG (reference sequence). The germline V and J ends were trimmed by 3 bases and 8 bases, with 13 bases remaining between them. This CDR3 has 13 residues. Here the CDR3 DNA reads TGTGCCTGGAGCCCGGGCCAGGAGGAAAAACTGTTTTTT. This sequence encodes CAWSPGQEEKLFF.

The V call is TRBV27, the J call TRBJ2-1, with TRBD2 as a possible D gene (6 bases). CDR3 size: 14 residues. The germline gives CDR1 MNHEY, CDR2 SMNVEV (reference sequence). The V gene lost 2 bases and the J gene lost 10 bases, with 15 bases spanning the gap. CDR3: CASSLLPLAMEQFF. The CDR3 DNA reads as TGTGCCAGCAGTTTACTCCCTCTAGCGATGGAGCAGTTCTTC.

The rearrangement links TRBV28 to TRBJ1-1; D might be TRBD1 (6 bases). This CDR3 spans 14 amino acids. Looked up from germline, CDR1 is MDHEN and CDR2 is SYDVKM. Trimming shortened V by 3 bases and J by 7 bases, and 15 bases separated the two germline ends. CDR3 nucleotides: TGTGCCAGCAGTTTGAGGCAGGGGCGTCATGAAGCTTTCTTT. Its translation: CASSLRQGRHEAFF.

CDR3 protein: CASSLQAGANTGELFF. The CDR3, as DNA: TGTGCCAGCAGCTTACAGGCGGGAGCGAACACCGGGGAGCTGTTTTTT. This chain uses TRBV7-3 with TRBJ2-2; 7 bases map to TRBD2. The CDR3 spans 16 residues. Germline V gives CDR1 SGHTA, CDR2 FQGTGA. The trim removed 2 bases at V and 0 bases at J, leaving 3 bases unmatched.

This chain joins TRBV10-3 and TRBJ2-2; TRBD1 matches 8 bases. Per the germline V gene, CDR1 is ENHRY and CDR2 is SYGVKD. CDR3 length: 19 residues. Trimming removed 6 bases from V and 0 bases from J; junction bases left unmatched: 15. CDR3 sequence: CAIRLREQAGGTNTGELFF. The CDR3 nucleotides read TGTGCCATCAGACTCCGGGAACAAGCAGGGGGCACGAACACCGGGGAGCTGTTTTTT.

The CDR3 nucleotides read TGTGCCAGCTCATCAAGGACTAGCGGACCCCAAGAGACCCAGTACTTC. Protein product: CASSSRTSGPQETQYF. J is TRBJ2-5 and V is TRBV18; 10 positions agree with TRBD2. The J segment lost 1 base and the V segment lost 5 bases, leaving 7 bases of the junction unmatched. Germline V gene sequence: CDR1 KGHSH, CDR2 LQKENI. The CDR3 contains 16 residues.

The chain uses TRBV20-1 and TRBJ2-3; D is unclear. This CDR3 contains 11 residues. V lost 2 bases, J lost 5 bases, and 5 bases lay in between. CDR1 is DFQATT and CDR2 is SNEGSKA in the germline V gene (reference sequence). CDR3 amino acids: CSARSLDTQYF. DNA of the CDR3: TGCAGTGCTAGATCGCTAGATACGCAGTATTTT.

The chain joins TRBV5-5 to TRBJ2-2, with 8 bases aligning to TRBD1. J gave up 7 bases and V 2 bases, and 7 bases lay outside the gene matches. The CDR3 has 15 residues. Per germline, CDR1 SGHKS and CDR2 YYEKEE (reference sequence). CDR3 DNA sequence: TGTGCCAGCAGCTTCCAGACAGGGGCTGGCGGGGAGCTGTTTTTT. Translating gives CASSFQTGAGGELFF.

The V gene is TRBV18, the J gene TRBJ2-1; D unclear. The length of the CDR3 is 13 residues. The V gene lost 4 bases and the J gene lost 5 bases, with 9 bases spanning the gap. Per germline, CDR1 KGHSH and CDR2 LQKENI. CDR3 nucleotide sequence: TGTGCCAGCTCACACGGCCTTAACAATGAGCAGTTCTTC. Protein: CASSHGLNNEQFF.

This chain links TRBV9 with TRBJ2-3; D is uncertain. Germline values: CDR1 SGDLS, CDR2 YYNGEE. The length of the CDR3 is 14 residues. The V gene lost 0 bases and the J gene lost 0 bases, with 5 bases spanning the gap. The chain's CDR3 is CASSVEGSTDTQYF. The CDR3 bases are TGTGCCAGCAGCGTAGAGGGTAGCACAGATACGCAGTATTTT.